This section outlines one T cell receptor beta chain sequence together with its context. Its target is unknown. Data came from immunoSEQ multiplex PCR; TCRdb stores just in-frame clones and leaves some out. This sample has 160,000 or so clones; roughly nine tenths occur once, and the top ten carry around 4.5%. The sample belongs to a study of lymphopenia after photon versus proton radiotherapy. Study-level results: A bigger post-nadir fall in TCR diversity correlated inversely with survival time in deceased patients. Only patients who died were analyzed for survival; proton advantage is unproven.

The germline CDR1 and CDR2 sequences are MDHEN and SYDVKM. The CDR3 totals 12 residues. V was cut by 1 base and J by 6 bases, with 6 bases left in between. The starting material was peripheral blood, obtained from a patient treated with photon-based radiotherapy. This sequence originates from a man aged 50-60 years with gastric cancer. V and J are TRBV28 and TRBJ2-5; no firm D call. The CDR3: CASSLSGQTQYF. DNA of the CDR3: TGTGCCAGCAGTTTATCAGGACAGACCCAGTACTTC.